Many counts were recorded for the clone carrying this T cell receptor (beta chain). The CDR3 runs 16 residues. V was pared by 0 bases and J by 5 bases, with 13 bases between. Germline CDR1 and CDR2: MNHEY and SVGAGI. The source of the sample is a study of T cells in Graves' hyperthyroidism and ophthalmopathy. TCR beta CDR3 regions were amplified from RNA transcripts. RT-PCR in the first round (using the HTBI primer set) targeted the TCR CDR3. TCRdb ran MiXCR on the multiplex PCR reads and lists one entry per CDR3 protein. The sample records roughly 250,000 distinct CDR3 sequences, roughly 20% being singletons.

The source is a man aged 25 to 45 with Graves' ophthalmopathy. The chain couples TRBV6-5 to TRBJ2-2, with D tentatively TRBD2 (6 bases). Specimen: blood. Here the CDR3 reads CASSYSRIADTGELFF. The DNA for the CDR3 is TGTGCCAGCAGTTACTCGAGGATAGCGGATACCGGGGAGCTGTTTTTT.